This T cell receptor (beta chain) was profiled in a study of CD8+CD57+ T cells in acquired aplastic anemia. According to the study, genomic DNA was the template for TCR beta VDJ and CDR3 profiling. Via MiXCR, TCRdb re-called the reads, giving one row per CDR3 protein. Among 60,000 to 75,000 distinct CDR3 sequences listed, 55% were seen once. This clonotype came up a few times. Trimming took off 9 bases at V and 0 bases at J, with 15 bases between the two ends. Germline V CDR1 and CDR2: LNHDA, SQIVND (reference sequence). This CDR3 region has 15 residues. The receptor's source is a human donor in good health, serving as a control. The chain recombines TRBV19 with TRBJ2-1; D is ambiguous. Input material: sorted CD4+, CD8+, or CD8+CD57+ T cells (not recorded which) from PBMCs. In DNA form, the CDR3 reads TGTGCCAGCAGTCCGGCCGGTTTCTCCTACAATGAGCAGTTCTTC. This codes for CASSPAGFSYNEQFF.